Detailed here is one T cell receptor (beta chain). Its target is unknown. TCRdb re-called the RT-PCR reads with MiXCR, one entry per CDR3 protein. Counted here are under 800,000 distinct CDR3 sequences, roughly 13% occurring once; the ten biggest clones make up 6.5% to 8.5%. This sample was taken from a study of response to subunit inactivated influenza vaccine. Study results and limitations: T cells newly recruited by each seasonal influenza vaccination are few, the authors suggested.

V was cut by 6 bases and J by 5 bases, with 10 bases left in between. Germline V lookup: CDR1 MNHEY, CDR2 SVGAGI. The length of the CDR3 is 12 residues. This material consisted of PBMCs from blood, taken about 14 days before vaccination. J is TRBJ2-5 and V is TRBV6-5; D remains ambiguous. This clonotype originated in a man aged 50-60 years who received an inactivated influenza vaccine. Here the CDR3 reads CASRPGPETQYF. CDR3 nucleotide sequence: TGTGCCAGCAGGCCAGGACCGGAGACCCAGTACTTC.